Sequencing of this T cell receptor (beta chain) was carried out in a study of blood T cell repertoires in COVID-19. Overall study context: Some COVID-19 samples were acute and others convalescent; all came from the United States, Italy and Spain. PBMCs, B-cell-depleted T cells, or T cells provided the cDNA or gDNA that made up the material.

In the study's own analysis: How many nucleated cells were present was estimated from reference gene primer amplification. The protocol was immunoSEQ multiplex PCR, while the TCRdb copy is restricted to in-frame clones and leaves out a portion. D and trimming were read from the DNA, whereas the V and J calls and clone size are those reported in that table. The table includes about 250,000 clones, around 90% detected once. Germline values: CDR1 SGHTA, CDR2 FQGNSA. The CDR3 covers 15 residues. V gave up 1 base and J gave up 4 bases, with 14 bases separating them. Sequenced: peripheral blood. The receptor's source is a woman between 25 and 40 years old with acute or convalescent COVID-19. The gene calls are TRBV7-2 and TRBJ2-7; perhaps TRBD1 as D (6 bases). The CDR3: CASSLDRAVGYEQYF. The CDR3 coding sequence is TGTGCCAGCAGCTTAGACAGGGCGGTGGGATACGAGCAGTACTTC.